Shown below are 15 T cell receptor beta chains from a single sample sequenced in a study of cytomegalovirus exposure and HLA in healthy donors. The PCR made use of 60 Vbeta and 13 Jbeta primers. The protocol was immunoSEQ multiplex PCR, while the TCRdb copy is restricted to in-frame clones and leaves out a portion. The sample has under 130,000 clones; 76% are singletons. Sequencing was performed on PBMCs. Receptors originate from a woman younger than 30 in good health and CMV-seropositive.

The V call is TRBV11-1, the J call TRBJ2-5; the D gene is possibly TRBD1 (6 bases). The CDR3 sequence is 14 residues long. V was shortened by 5 bases and J by 5 bases, with 15 bases between the two germline ends. The germline V gene encodes CDR1 SGHAT and CDR2 FQDESV (reference sequence). CDR3 loop: CASSHEGDPETQYF. Written as DNA, the CDR3 is TGTGCCAGCAGCCACGAGGGGGACCCGGAGACCCAGTACTTC.

Here the CDR3 reads CASSFRTSGYEQYF. The DNA of the CDR3 is TGTGCCAGCAGTTTTCGGACTAGCGGATACGAGCAGTACTTC. V is TRBV27 and J is TRBJ2-7, with TRBD2 identical over 10 bases. The germline gives CDR1 MNHEY, CDR2 SMNVEV (reference sequence). The CDR3 contains 14 residues. Trimming took 3 bases from V and 4 from J; bases not matched to a gene: 3.

CDR3 in amino acids: CASRSGQGAAYEQYF. CDR3 DNA sequence: TGTGCCAGCAGGTCGGGACAGGGGGCGGCATACGAGCAGTACTTC. The chain employs TRBV5-4 and TRBJ2-7; 12 positions agree with TRBD1. Unmatched junction bases numbered 7, after V lost 5 bases and J lost 4 bases. From germline, CDR1 is SGHNT and CDR2 YYREEE (reference sequence). The length of the CDR3 is 15 residues.

This sequence joins TRBV10-3 and TRBJ2-3; D gene uncertain. The germline CDR1 and CDR2 sequences are ENHRY and SYGVKD. Trimming left V 4 bases short and J 2 bases short, with 7 bases between. The CDR3 covers 13 residues. The CDR3 region has the DNA TGTGCCATCAGTGTAAGCGACACAGATACGCAGTATTTT. Protein product: CAISVSDTDTQYF.

The chain uses TRBV13 and TRBJ2-1; 10 nucleotides line up with TRBD2. CDR1 is PRHDT, CDR2 FYEKMQ, per germline (reference sequence). The CDR3 is made up of 17 amino acids. The V gene end was trimmed by 1 base and the J gene end by 6 bases; junction bases not matched to a gene: 9. In DNA, the CDR3 is TGTGCCAGCAGCTTAGTCCTCCCAGCGGGAGGGAGCAATGAGCAGTTCTTC. Protein: CASSLVLPAGGSNEQFF.

This rearrangement joins TRBV7-9 to TRBJ1-1, with TRBD1 identical over 10 bases. The V segment lost 6 bases and the J segment 2 bases; nucleotides outside the gene matches: 12. Germline CDR1 and CDR2: SEHNR and FQNEAQ (reference sequence). CDR3 length: 17 amino acids. CDR3 sequence (DNA): TGTGCCAGCAGTCCCCCCATCTGGACAGGGGGTAACACTGAAGCTTTCTTT. The encoded protein is CASSPPIWTGGNTEAFF.

This clone has more than one count but fewer than ten. The V gene is TRBV9, the J gene TRBJ2-1, with 9 bases identical to TRBD2. In germline, CDR1 is SGDLS, CDR2 YYNGEE. Trimming cost V 6 bases and J 5 bases; bases outside gene matches: 6. The CDR3 has 14 amino acids. CDR3 bases: TGTGCCAGCACGCCTAGCGGGACCAACAATGAGCAGTTCTTC. Translated, it gives CASTPSGTNNEQFF. The whole variable domain, filled in from reference TRBV9 and TRBJ2-1, reads DSGVTQTPKHLITATGQRVTLRCSPRSGDLSVYWYQQSLDQGLQFLIQYYNGEERAKGNILERFSAQQFPDLHSELNLSSLELGDSALYFCASTPSGTNNEQFFGPGTRLTVL.

This chain uses TRBV9 with TRBJ2-1; a possible D gene is TRBD2 (6 bases). Looked up from germline, CDR1 is SGDLS and CDR2 is YYNGEE. Trimming removed 0 bases from V and 4 bases from J, with 11 bases in between. The CDR3 contains 15 residues. Written as DNA, the CDR3 is TGTGCCAGCAGCGTAGGGGACTCCGAATACAATGAGCAGTTCTTC. Its protein product is CASSVGDSEYNEQFF.

The rearrangement links TRBV7-8 to TRBJ2-1, with D possibly being TRBD2 (5 bases). CDR3 length: 13 amino acids. The germline V gene encodes CDR1 SGHVS and CDR2 FQNEAQ. V was clipped by 5 bases and J by 8 bases, with 13 bases between them. The CDR3 coding sequence is TGTGCCAGCAGCCTTACCCGGGGTGATGAGCAGTTCTTC. Protein: CASSLTRGDEQFF.

This clone was recorded once. The chain couples TRBV7-8 to TRBJ2-7; 10 nucleotides line up with TRBD2. V shed 5 bases, J shed 7 bases, and the junction held 5 bases outside the gene matches. Germline V gives CDR1 SGHVS, CDR2 FQNEAQ. The CDR3 contains 13 residues. The CDR3 is CASSVQLAGEQYF. CDR3 DNA: TGTGCCAGCAGCGTACAACTAGCGGGGGAGCAGTACTTC.

J is TRBJ2-7 and V is TRBV5-1, with D unresolved. Per the germline V gene, CDR1 is SGHRS and CDR2 is YFSETQ. CDR3 length: 13 residues. V was clipped by 0 bases and J by 0 bases, with 4 bases between them. The CDR3 here is CASSLAVSYEQYF. CDR3 nucleotide sequence: TGCGCCAGCAGCTTGGCAGTCTCCTACGAGCAGTACTTC.

The chain is built from TRBV5-1 and TRBJ2-1; 7 nucleotides line up with TRBD1. Germline values: CDR1 SGHRS, CDR2 YFSETQ. V dropped 2 bases and J dropped 10; count of bases not matched to a gene: 6. This CDR3 region has 13 residues. CDR3 in amino acids: CASSLPQQGEQFF. Written as DNA, the CDR3 is TGCGCCAGCAGCTTACCGCAACAGGGGGAGCAGTTCTTC.

The rearrangement links TRBV5-5 to TRBJ1-5, with a weak D call TRBD1 (5 bases). Germline V gene sequence: CDR1 SGHKS, CDR2 YYEKEE (reference sequence). Trimming pared 4 bases from V and 10 bases from J, leaving 18 bases between. The CDR3 runs to 14 residues. The CDR3 protein is CASSVGEGFRPQHF. CDR3 nucleotide sequence: TGTGCCAGCAGCGTGGGGGAGGGGTTTCGACCCCAGCATTTT.

The V call is TRBV29-1, the J call TRBJ1-4; the D is unclear. This CDR3 region has 14 residues. V was cut by 3 bases and J by 8 bases, with 16 bases left in between. Germline values: CDR1 SQVTM, CDR2 ANQGSEA. CDR3 amino acids: CSVDVGTNSEKLFF. CDR3 bases: TGCAGCGTTGATGTAGGAACTAATTCGGAAAAACTGTTTTTT.

The DNA of the CDR3 is TGTGCCAGCATCGAGCCCAATACCTCTAGAAACAATGAGCAGTTCTTC. This translates into CASIEPNTSRNNEQFF. The V call is TRBV21-1, the J call TRBJ2-1; the table's D call TRBD2 went unverified against the DNA. TRBV21-1 is a pseudogene locus. The length of the CDR3 is 16 residues.